The rows below give T cell receptor beta chains drawn from one sample of a study of a mutant IDH1 vaccine in newly diagnosed glioma. Sequenced by immunoSEQ multiplex PCR; TCRdb stores in-frame clones only, minus some. Of approximately 67,000 clones listed, over 70% are singletons. Their specific antigens are unknown. The sequenced sample was PBMCs, obtained from a glioma patient whose treatment included an IDH1 peptide vaccine. The receptors were gathered from a man aged 18-30 years with glioma. CDR3s include the opening cysteine and the closing phenylalanine or tryptophan. The D gene is left open where the match is weak. Clone size appears in some rows only: once, few, many, or a class for an expanded clone.

D	length	V	J	size	DNA	CDR3
TRBD1	13	TRBV6-1	TRBJ1-6	NA	TGTGCCATTTCTGACAGGGGTGAAGCACCCCTCCACTTT	CAISDRGEAPLHF
NA	13	TRBV9	TRBJ1-2	NA	TGTGCCAGCAGCGTAAGGGAGTACTATGGCTACACCTTC	CASSVREYYGYTF
NA	15	TRBV7-8	TRBJ1-5	NA	TGTGCCAGCAGCACCCGCCGACAGTCCAATCAGCCCCAGCATTTT	CASSTRRQSNQPQHF
TRBD1	17	TRBV5-1	TRBJ1-1	NA	TGCGCCAGCAGCTTGTTGACAGGGGTGGTCGGGAACACTGAAGCTTTCTTT	CASSLLTGVVGNTEAFF
NA	13	TRBV6-6	TRBJ1-1	NA	TGTGCCAGCAGTTACTCTTTGGTGACTGAAGCTTTCTTT	CASSYSLVTEAFF
NA	12	TRBV18	TRBJ1-1	few	TGTGCCAGCTCATGGCAGAACACTGAAGCTTTCTTT	CASSWQNTEAFF
NA	16	TRBV6-1	TRBJ1-5	few	TGTGCCAGCAGTGAAATTTCAGGGCGCAGGGATCAGCCCCAGCATTTT	CASSEISGRRDQPQHF
NA	11	TRBV14	TRBJ2-1	NA	TGTGCCAGCAGCCGAAACAATGAGCAGTTCTTC	CASSRNNEQFF
NA	15	TRBV4-3	TRBJ2-2	once	TGCGCCAGCACCCCAAGTCGGACTGTCACCGGGGAGCTGTTTTTT	CASTPSRTVTGELFF
NA	14	TRBV10-3	TRBJ1-1	NA	TGTGCCATCAGTGAGTCGCAGGGGAACACTGAAGCTTTCTTT	CAISESQGNTEAFF
NA	15	TRBV5-4	TRBJ2-7	NA	TGTGCCAGCAGCTCGGGACACCTTAACTCCTACGAGCAGTACTTC	CASSSGHLNSYEQYF
NA	14	TRBV6-5	TRBJ2-5	NA	TGTGCCAGCAGCCGACGTCTAGCCCCAGAGACCCAGTACTTC	CASSRRLAPETQYF
NA	15	TRBV5-1	TRBJ2-7	NA	TGCGCCAGCAGTTTAATTAACCCCACAAGTTACGAGCAGTACTTC	CASSLINPTSYEQYF
NA	14	TRBV19	TRBJ2-1	NA	TGTGCCAGTAGTTCCGGACAATTTTACAATGAGCAGTTCTTC	CASSSGQFYNEQFF
TRBD1	16	TRBV6-6	TRBJ1-4	NA	TGTGCCAGCAGTTTACCTAGGACAGGGAGAGGAGAAAAACTGTTTTTT	CASSLPRTGRGEKLFF
NA	11	TRBV6-6	TRBJ1-1	NA	TGTGCCAGCACCCTTAACACTGAAGCTTTCTTT	CASTLNTEAFF
TRBD1	14	TRBV7-9	TRBJ2-1	NA	TGTGCCAGCAGCGCATCGACAGGGGACAATGAGCAGTTCTTC	CASSASTGDNEQFF
NA	14	TRBV28	TRBJ1-4	NA	TGTGCCAGCAGTCCCCCAGCCCGGGGTGAAAAACTGTTTTTT	CASSPPARGEKLFF
TRBD1	14	TRBV6-4	TRBJ1-6	NA	TGTGCCAGCAGTGCAGGGGGCTATAATTCACCCCTCCACTTT	CASSAGGYNSPLHF
NA	17	TRBV7-2	TRBJ1-3	many	TGTGCCAGCAGCTATTACAGTTCCTCCAGCTCTGGAAACACCATATATTTT	CASSYYSSSSSGNTIYF
NA	13	TRBV7-9	TRBJ1-1	NA	TGTGCCAGCAGCTTAGCGCGGGGGACTGAAGCTTTCTTT	CASSLARGTEAFF
TRBD2	17	TRBV7-2	TRBJ2-2	NA	TGTGCCAGCAGCTTGATGTACGCGGGGGGGCCGACCGGGGAGCTGTTTTTT	CASSLMYAGGPTGELFF
NA	17	TRBV29-1	TRBJ2-7	NA	TGCAGGAAATTCAGGACAGCGGCCTCGGCGAGCTCCTACGAGCAGTACTTC	CRKFRTAASASSYEQYF
NA	13	TRBV25-1	TRBJ2-2	medium-sized	TGTGCCACCGACCCCGGCAACACCGGGGAGCTGTTTTTT	CATDPGNTGELFF
NA	13	TRBV19	TRBJ2-7	NA	TGTGCCAGTAGTATTACAGGAGGGTCAGAGACTTACTTC	CASSITGGSETYF
TRBD2	14	TRBV7-9	TRBJ2-7	NA	TGTGCCAGCAGCTTAGGGACTAGCGGAGTCGAGCAGTACTTC	CASSLGTSGVEQYF
NA	17	TRBV27	TRBJ1-5	NA	TGTGCCAGCAGCGACCGGGGGAGACTTTATAGCAATCAGCCCCAGCATTTT	CASSDRGRLYSNQPQHF
TRBD2	15	TRBV19	TRBJ2-1	NA	TGTGCCAGTAGTATACGGCGAGCGGGAGATAGTGAGCAGTTCTTC	CASSIRRAGDSEQFF
TRBD1	16	TRBV6-1	TRBJ2-3	NA	TGTGCCAGCAGTGAACCGGGACAGGCTAGCACAGATACGCAGTATTTT	CASSEPGQASTDTQYF
NA	15	TRBV5-4	TRBJ1-1	NA	TGTGCCAGCAGCTCACAAGTTATGATGAACACTGAAGCTTTCTTT	CASSSQVMMNTEAFF
NA	16	TRBV7-2	TRBJ1-1	NA	TGTGCCAGCAGCTTAGCCGCAAGGAGGGGAGGGGAACAAGCTTTCTTT	CASSLAARRGGEQAFF
NA	15	TRBV28	TRBJ2-2	NA	TGTGCCAGCAGTTTCTACGGGCGTGGGACCGGGGAGCTGTTTTTT	CASSFYGRGTGELFF
NA	11	TRBV11-2	TRBJ2-1	once	TGTGCCAGCAGCTTAGGAAGGGCGCAGTTCTTC	CASSLGRAQFF
NA	11	TRBV7-7	TRBJ1-2	NA	TGTGCTAGCAGCTTATGGACAGCAAACACCTTC	CASSLWTANTF
NA	16	TRBV10-3	TRBJ1-2	NA	TGTGCCATCAGTGGAGGGTCTCTGGGAGGGTCAGGCGGCTACACCTTC	CAISGGSLGGSGGYTF